The 10 T cell receptor beta chains below were found in one sample sequenced in a study of CD8 T cells in Susac syndrome. Roughly 0.45 to 1 ug RNA was reverse transcribed with random hexamers. TCRdb re-called the immunoSEQ multiplex PCR reads through MiXCR, storing one row per CDR3 protein. The sample lists 200,000 or so distinct CDR3 sequences; 90% to 95% were seen once. Sequenced input: CD4+ T cells from PBMCs. These receptors originate from a human donor with multiple sclerosis.

The V and J genes are TRBV4-1 and TRBJ1-1; D remains ambiguous. V lost 1 base to trimming and J lost 8 bases, with 8 bases between them. CDR3 length equals 12 residues. Germline values: CDR1 MGHRA, CDR2 YSYEKL. The CDR3 bases are TGCGCCAGCAGCCAAGTTTGGGGAGAAGCTTTCTTT. Residues: CASSQVWGEAFF.

This clonotype was counted once. The genes are TRBV10-3 and TRBJ2-7; 11 bases fit TRBD1. The CDR3 runs 13 residues. The V segment lost 6 bases and the J segment 5 bases; nucleotides outside the gene matches: 3. In germline, CDR1 is ENHRY, CDR2 SYGVKD. CDR3 in DNA: TGTGCCATCAGAGGACAGGGGGCGAACGAGCAGTACTTC. As protein: CAIRGQGANEQYF.

The rearrangement links TRBV24-1 to TRBJ2-5; TRBD2 agrees at 7 bases. Unmatched junction bases numbered 10, after V lost 3 bases and J lost 7 bases. This CDR3 has 15 amino acids. The germline CDR1 and CDR2 sequences are KGHDR and SFDVKD. The DNA of the CDR3 is TGTGCCACCAGTGATGGGGATATACCGGGGGGGACCCAGTACTTC. Protein sequence: CATSDGDIPGGTQYF.

The chain carries TRBV12-3 or TRBV12-4 and TRBJ2-7; 9 nucleotides agree with TRBD2. The V and J ends lost 8 bases and 7 bases, in that order; junction bases with no gene match: 12. The length of the CDR3 is 14 residues. The CDR3 protein is CASSTAGGPNEQYF. In DNA, the CDR3 is TGTGCCAGCTCGACTGCGGGAGGGCCAAATGAGCAGTACTTC.

In this sample, this clonotype turned up once. V usage is TRBV9 and J usage is TRBJ2-5; D might be TRBD2 (5 bases). The V gene's germline CDR1 is SGDLS and CDR2 YYNGEE. V shed 0 bases and J shed 2 bases, with 8 bases lying between them. The CDR3 spans 14 residues. Written as DNA, the CDR3 is TGTGCCAGCAGCGTAGAAGGCGGGCAAGAGACCCAGTACTTC. This encodes CASSVEGGQETQYF.

J is TRBJ2-5 and V is TRBV20-1, with TRBD2 matching over 8 bases. The CDR3 sequence is 13 residues long. The germline V gene has CDR1 DFQATT and CDR2 SNEGSKA (reference sequence). Unmatched junction bases numbered 7, after V lost 4 bases and J lost 6 bases. CDR3 in amino acids: CSATAGGAKTQYF. Here the CDR3 DNA reads TGCAGTGCTACTGCGGGGGGAGCAAAGACCCAGTACTTC.

CDR3 nucleotides: TGCAGTGCTAGTTATAGTGGCAACGAGCAGTACTTC. Encoded protein: CSASYSGNEQYF. The rearrangement uses TRBV20-1 and TRBJ2-7, with D hard to call. CDR1 and CDR2 (germline): DFQATT, SNEGSKA (reference sequence). CDR3 length: 12 residues. Trimming stripped 3 bases from V and 5 bases from J, with 11 bases between.

J is TRBJ1-5 and V is TRBV7-3; 8 bases are a match to TRBD1. V dropped 6 bases and J dropped 7; count of bases not matched to a gene: 5. Germline CDR1 reads SGHTA; CDR2 reads FQGTGA. This CDR3 is built from 13 residues. CDR3 in amino acids: CASSRTGRQPQHF. CDR3 nucleotide sequence: TGTGCCAGCAGTCGGACAGGGCGCCAGCCCCAGCATTTT.

The chain uses TRBV20-1 and TRBJ2-1; tentatively, D is TRBD2 (5 bases). The CDR3 has 11 amino acids. Germline lookup yields CDR1 DFQATT and CDR2 SNEGSKA (reference sequence). V lost 6 bases, J lost 12 bases, and 15 bases lay in between. The CDR3 loop is CSAQVAHGQFF. Written as DNA, the CDR3 is TGCAGTGCCCAGGTAGCGCATGGGCAGTTCTTC.

As DNA, the CDR3 is TGTGCCAGCAGCCCAATGACAGGGACCGAGCAGTACTTC. This gives the protein CASSPMTGTEQYF. This sequence joins TRBV2 and TRBJ2-7; 7 bases line up with TRBD1. The V gene end was trimmed by 6 bases and the J gene end by 6 bases; junction bases not matched to a gene: 8. Germline loops: CDR1 SNHLY, CDR2 FYNNEI. The CDR3 runs 13 residues.